The following is a TCR beta chain sequence with its context. Its specificity is not known. This record belongs to a study of OX40 agonist ivuxolimab in advanced cancers. Background on the study: Subjects had a mean age of about 65 years, with a range of 23 to 79; around 80% were male.

The study, taken as a whole, reports: Some nonresponders additionally presented with little normalized T-cell clonal expansion. More expanded clones were seen, on average, in CD8+ T cells than in CD4+.

Assay: immunoSEQ multiplex PCR; the TCRdb copy retains only in-frame clones and omits some. The sample has under 70,000 clones, around 90% seen once. Losses at the gene ends were 5 bases for V and 0 bases for J; bases not matched to a gene: 8. The length of the CDR3 is 16 residues. Germline loops: CDR1 SGHNT, CDR2 YYREEE (reference sequence). This rearrangement joins TRBV5-4 to TRBJ2-4; 7 bases match TRBD1. The receptor comes from an adult with an advanced solid tumor such as melanoma, head and neck, liver or kidney cancer. Sample: CD4+ or CD8+ T cells sorted from blood, taken in a trial of the OX40 agonist ivuxolimab. CDR3 in amino acids: CASSRTGALAKNIQYF. The CDR3 DNA reads TGTGCCAGCAGTCGCACAGGGGCACTAGCCAAAAACATTCAGTACTTC.